Below, one TCR beta chain is given with its context. This sample stems from a study of blood T cell repertoires in COVID-19. Assay used: immunoSEQ multiplex PCR; TCRdb lists only in-frame clones, some missing. Among roughly 280,000 clones listed, approximately 90% were seen once. This CDR3 region has 17 residues. The ends were cut back, 0 bases at V and 4 bases at J, with 19 bases in the middle. Per the germline V gene, CDR1 is SGDLS and CDR2 is YYNGEE. Sequencing used PBMCs or T cells enriched from blood (not recorded which). This sequence joins TRBV9 and TRBJ1-1; D may be TRBD1 (6 bases). This TCR derives from a man in his forties or fifties who had been exposed to COVID-19. CDR3 coding DNA: TGTGCCAGCAGCGTAGGAGGGGGATATCATATGTCCACTGAAGCTTTCTTT. Translation gives CASSVGGGYHMSTEAFF. The whole variable domain, remainder taken from reference TRBV9 and TRBJ1-1, is DSGVTQTPKHLITATGQRVTLRCSPRSGDLSVYWYQQSLDQGLQFLIQYYNGEERAKGNILERFSAQQFPDLHSELNLSSLELGDSALYFCASSVGGGYHMSTEAFFGQGTRLTVV.